This T cell receptor beta chain was captured by sequencing in a study of T cell changes during pregnancy in multiple sclerosis. Sequenced by immunoSEQ multiplex PCR; TCRdb stores in-frame clones only, minus some. The sample has about 80,000 clones; 92% are singletons. The germline V gene has CDR1 SGDLS and CDR2 YYNGEE. With V trimmed by 0 bases and J by 2 bases, 8 bases remained unmatched. The CDR3 has 19 residues. The TCR sequence derives from a female donor with multiple sclerosis, enrolled in a pregnancy study. The chain joins TRBV9 to TRBJ2-3; 14 bases align to TRBD2. The source was peripheral blood, collected before pregnancy. The CDR3 reads CASSVGIGTSGGITDTQYF. The CDR3 coding sequence is TGTGCCAGCAGCGTAGGGATCGGGACTAGCGGGGGTATCACAGATACGCAGTATTTT. Complete variable domain (other parts from reference TRBV9 and TRBJ2-3): DSGVTQTPKHLITATGQRVTLRCSPRSGDLSVYWYQQSLDQGLQFLIQYYNGEERAKGNILERFSAQQFPDLHSELNLSSLELGDSALYFCASSVGIGTSGGITDTQYFGPGTRLTVL.